Listed below are T cell receptor beta chains from one sample, sequenced in a study of blood T cell repertoires in COVID-19. TCRdb's table, derived via immunoSEQ multiplex PCR, lists solely in-frame clones and lacks some. This table has 190,000 or so clones, about 87% appearing once. Material: peripheral blood. The receptors were gathered from a man between 35 and 55 years old with active or convalescent COVID-19. CDR3s include the opening cysteine and the closing phenylalanine or tryptophan. A D gene is named only where the DNA matches it firmly.

d_gene	v_gene	j_gene	CDR3nt	CDR3aa
TRBD2	TRBV4-2	TRBJ2-1	TGTGCCAGCAGCCAAGAGGGCGGGGGGCCCTACAATGAGCAGTTCTTC	CASSQEGGGPYNEQFF
.	TRBV19	TRBJ2-6	TGTGCCAGTAGTTTCCTCTCTGGGGCCAACGTCCTGACTTTC	CASSFLSGANVLTF
TRBD2	TRBV7-9	TRBJ2-3	TGTGCCAGCAGCGACCTAGGCGGGGGGGCCGCAGATACGCAGTATTTT	CASSDLGGGAADTQYF
.	TRBV2	TRBJ2-1	TGTGCCAGCAGACCCGAGGCAGGGGCTTACAATGAGCAGTTCTTC	CASRPEAGAYNEQFF
TRBD2	TRBV29-1	TRBJ2-7	TGCAGCGTGTCCAGCGGGGTTGGAGAGCAGTACTTC	CSVSSGVGEQYF
.	TRBV10-3	TRBJ1-6	TGTGCCATCAGTGAGTCGGGGACAAGGCCTTATAATTCACCCCTCCACTTT	CAISESGTRPYNSPLHF
.	TRBV20-1	TRBJ1-6	TGCAGTGCTAGCCGGGGTTCACCCCTCCACTTT	CSASRGSPLHF
.	TRBV7-2	TRBJ2-5	TGTGCCAGCAGCTCCTCCTATAGGGGGGGCCAAGAGACCCAGTACTTC	CASSSSYRGGQETQYF
.	TRBV27	TRBJ2-2	TGTGCCAGCAGTTTTACAGGGATGGGGACCGGGGAGCTGTTTTTT	CASSFTGMGTGELFF
TRBD1	TRBV6-5	TRBJ1-5	TGTGCCAGCAGCTCCGGGACAGGGGGGGAGCCCCAGCATTTT	CASSSGTGGEPQHF
TRBD2	TRBV7-2	TRBJ2-7	TGTGCCAGCAGCTTAATTAGCGGGGGGGCCGATACCTACGAGCAGTACTTC	CASSLISGGADTYEQYF
.	TRBV5-1	TRBJ1-1	TGCGCCAGCAGCTTAGCCGGGAGTATGAACACTGAAGCTTTCTTT	CASSLAGSMNTEAFF
.	TRBV20-1	TRBJ2-4	TGCAGTGCTAGTTCCGTCTTAGCCAAAAACATTCAGTACTTC	CSASSVLAKNIQYF
TRBD2	TRBV28	TRBJ2-7	TGTGCCAGCAGTTTAGGCGGGGGGAGAGAGCAGTACTTC	CASSLGGGREQYF
.	TRBV2	TRBJ1-1	TGTGCCAGCAGTGAGACCAGACAGGTGTTGGGTGGTGAAGCTTTCTTT	CASSETRQVLGGEAFF
TRBD1	TRBV2	TRBJ1-2	TGTGCCAGTGCCGGGACAGGGGAAAAGGATGGCTACACCTTC	CASAGTGEKDGYTF